This T cell receptor (beta chain) was recovered during a study of beta chain features in type 1 diabetes (dated 2018 in TCRdb). Regarding the complete study: Mean age, gender distribution, total cell number and subset yield did not differ between patients and healthy donors. In the study, recently diagnosed type 1 diabetes patients and matched healthy donors were compared on the TCRB repertoires of their sorted circulating CD4+ T cell subsets. Naive and central memory subsets were obtained from all 30 or so donors, but regulatory and stem cell-like memory subsets were isolated from only 8 patients and roughly eight healthy donors. Across all samples, around 100 million sorted cells were examined, and cell number per subset correlated strongly with RNA yield.

The High Capacity cDNA Reverse Transcription Kit was used to reverse transcribe all of the isolated RNA, meaning that expressed TCRB transcripts were what got sequenced. Naive, central memory and regulatory T cell samples underwent deep immunoSEQ sequencing, averaging about 3.57 million total reads per sample. Sorted cells were lysed in RLT buffer, and RNA was extracted using DNase-treated RNeasy Micro or Mini kits according to cell number. To prevent cross-contamination, each cell subset was processed individually, whereas patient and healthy donor samples were processed jointly. The immunoSEQ multiplex PCR was used to amplify TCRB sequences from cDNA, generating 87-bp fragments that spanned the CDR3 region. Sequencing of the amplicons was done on the Illumina HiSeq platform. The original pipeline was this. PCR bias was corrected computationally using synthetic template baselines, and reads within Hamming distance 2 were collapsed, with unmergeable singletons discarded. Reads were aligned to IMGT to assign V, D and J genes, CDR3 length, and insertions or deletions at six rearrangement sites. Within each subset, clonotype counts were normalized to sorted cell number, and only after that were true diversity and Gini coefficients computed with the tcR R package. The overlap coefficient, calculated on TCRB nucleotide sequences, was used to measure repertoire sharing. Out-of-frame TCRB sequences from naive cells were analyzed to stand in for the pre-selection repertoire. Here the immuneACCESS table is served through TCRdb, limited to in-frame sequences with V and J called. Missing clones are a known gap in these copies; in checked studies unresolved V genes cover under half, and the rest lacks a known reason. V and J calls and clone size are as listed in that table; D and trimming were resolved from the DNA. In this sample the table shows just over 600,000 clones, around 16% of which occur a single time. Of the sample, 0.07% to 0.095% is held by the ten largest clones.

Each donor gave one peripheral blood draw, around 100 mL on average, collected into heparinised tubes. Using a panel that included CD45RO, CCR7, CD25, CD127, CD95 and CD27, naive, central memory, regulatory and stem cell-like memory CD4+ T cells were sorted on a BD FACSAria II. Purity was above 98% for every sorted population. PBMCs were isolated immediately by Lymphoprep density gradient centrifugation and stained directly without culture. Samples were stained and sorted in pairs, with one healthy donor and one patient per experiment, so that batch effects were minimized. The germline V gene yields ENHRY for CDR1 and SYGVKD for CDR2. Including the terminal cysteine and phenylalanine, the CDR3 comprises 15 residues. The DNA shown is the 45-base CDR3, in frame from base 1. Ends trimmed: V by 11 bases, J by 1 base; bases unmatched to a gene: 11. This clone occurred a few times. What antigen it recognizes has not been identified. No much larger clonotype is one base removed from it; base qualities were not supplied.

Study-wide findings and limitations: A moderate but significant shortening of TCRB CDR3 length was observed in type 1 diabetes patients in all four CD4+ subsets. Patients with type 1 diabetes made fewer insertions and deleted more nucleotides at VDJ recombination sites, implying thymic rearrangement abnormalities. Shorter templates might have been favored by PCR, but patient and control samples were amplified and corrected together, so both groups would have been affected equally by any skew. Naive, central memory and regulatory TCRB repertoires appeared more similar among patients than among healthy donors. Sequencing cDNA rather than genomic DNA could over-represent highly expressing activated cells, although activation and CD3 levels did not differ between groups. Only small numbers of individuals were included in the HLA sub-analyses, which left unresolved whether HLA type had any influence on TCRB rearrangement.

This chain joins TRBV10-3 to TRBJ2-3, with 8 bases in between that match TRBD1. Sequenced material: naive CD4+ T cells from blood. The cell subset or site label here, explained by the study, means: true naive CD4+ T cells. The TCR comes from a man between 18 and 35 years old in good health. The CDR3 loop reads CAVNTGGIRTDTQYF. The DNA sequence is TGTGCCGTTAATACAGGGGGAATCCGCACAGATACGCAGTATTTT.